These 26 T cell receptor beta chains came from one sample sequenced in a study of T cells in Graves' hyperthyroidism and ophthalmopathy. From RNA transcripts, TCR beta CDR3 regions were amplified. The HTBI primer set drove a first-round RT-PCR of the TCR CDR3. Using its own MiXCR run on the multiplex PCR reads, TCRdb lists one record per CDR3 protein. The data contain roughly 570,000 distinct CDR3 sequences, roughly 50% of them singletons. Sequencing was done on a sample of peripheral blood or thyroid tissue (not recorded which). The receptors stem from a woman younger than 30 with Graves' hyperthyroidism.

This clonotype came up a few times. The gene calls are TRBV12-5 and TRBJ2-1; D gene uncertain. The germline V and J ends were trimmed by 3 bases and 9 bases, with 6 bases remaining between them. The CDR3 covers 11 residues. In germline, CDR1 is LGHNT, CDR2 FRNRAP. This chain's CDR3 is CASGLGPEQFF. The CDR3 region has the DNA TGTGCTAGTGGTTTAGGTCCTGAGCAGTTCTTC.

This clonotype has only a few counts. The junction shows a germline mismatch at one end, possibly a read error. V is TRBV12-3 or TRBV12-4 and J is TRBJ1-4; possible D gene TRBD1, 5 bases. This CDR3 spans 16 amino acids. DNA for the CDR3: TGTGCCAGCACCGACAGCGGGGCCACAACTAATGAAAAACTGCTTTTT. Translating gives CASTDSGATTNEKLLF.

This chain connects TRBV2 to TRBJ2-7; TRBD2 matches at 7 bases. CDR3 length equals 17 residues. The germline CDR1 and CDR2 sequences are SNHLY and FYNNEI. J gave up 1 base and V 6 bases, and 15 bases lay outside the gene matches. Here the CDR3 reads CASSLLPGGERSYEQYF. CDR3 DNA sequence: TGTGCCAGCAGCCTACTCCCTGGGGGGGAGCGATCCTACGAGCAGTACTTC.

The rearrangement uses TRBV20-1 and TRBJ1-1, with 8 nucleotides matching TRBD1. In germline, CDR1 is DFQATT, CDR2 SNEGSKA (reference sequence). There are 15 residues in the CDR3. The V and J ends lost 5 bases and 1 base, in that order; junction bases with no gene match: 9. The chain's CDR3 is CSAGGTGTGNTEAFF. In DNA, the CDR3 is TGCAGTGCTGGAGGGACGGGGACAGGGAACACTGAAGCTTTCTTT.

This clonotype was seen at least ten times. V gene TRBV27 combines with J gene TRBJ1-2, with D unclear. Germline values: CDR1 MNHEY, CDR2 SMNVEV (reference sequence). The V end lost 2 bases, the J end lost 4 bases, and 14 bases lay between the germline ends. This CDR3 has 15 residues. The CDR3 is CASSLKATWGYGYTF. DNA of the CDR3: TGTGCCAGCAGTTTAAAAGCGACTTGGGGCTATGGCTACACCTTC.

This chain uses TRBV5-1 with TRBJ2-7; 7 bases match TRBD1. Trimming took 1 base from V and 0 from J; bases not matched to a gene: 7. CDR1 and CDR2 from the germline V gene are SGHRS and YFSETQ. The CDR3 sequence is 16 residues long. Here the CDR3 reads CASSLSGGVTSYEQYF. In DNA form, the CDR3 reads TGCGCCAGCAGCTTGTCAGGGGGAGTTACCTCCTACGAGCAGTACTTC.

This clonotype was observed at least ten times. The CDR3 nucleotides are TGCAGTGCTAGAAGTCAGTCCTACGAGCAGTACTTC. It encodes CSARSQSYEQYF. The J gene is TRBJ2-7, the V gene TRBV20-1; D uncertain. Trimming removed 2 bases at V and 1 base at J, with 6 bases between. There are 12 residues in the CDR3. Germline CDR1 is DFQATT and CDR2 is SNEGSKA (reference sequence).

The CDR3 DNA sequence: TGTGCCAGCAGCCAGACAGGGACAGGGGATGGCTACACCTTC. Protein: CASSQTGTGDGYTF. The chain employs TRBV7-2 and TRBJ1-2; 10 nucleotides line up with TRBD1. V was clipped by 5 bases and J by 6 bases; unmatched bases: 6. CDR3 length: 14 amino acids. The germline V gene encodes CDR1 SGHTA and CDR2 FQGNSA.

Many counts were recorded for this clonotype. V usage is TRBV20-1 and J usage is TRBJ2-5, with D tentatively TRBD1 or TRBD2 (5 bases each). The ends were cut back, 3 bases at V and 6 bases at J, with 14 bases in the middle. Germline CDR1 is DFQATT and CDR2 is SNEGSKA (reference sequence). This CDR3 has 13 residues. The CDR3 DNA reads TGCAGTGCTAGTCGTCCCGGGACCCAGACCCAGTACTTC. Translation: CSASRPGTQTQYF.

The chain couples TRBV7-9 to TRBJ1-5, with D possibly matching TRBD1 (6 bases). V lost 5 bases and J 6 bases, leaving 17 bases between the germline ends. Per germline, CDR1 SEHNR and CDR2 FQNEAQ (reference sequence). The CDR3 covers 15 residues. The CDR3 is CASSLRAGVSQPQHF. The DNA of the CDR3 is TGTGCCAGCAGCCTTCGGGCAGGGGTGAGTCAGCCCCAGCATTTT.

V and J are TRBV7-9 and TRBJ1-6; TRBD1 agrees at 9 bases. Germline CDR1 SEHNR, CDR2 FQNEAQ (reference sequence). V lost 7 bases, J lost 10 bases, and 8 bases stayed unmatched. There are 14 residues in the CDR3. The CDR3 reads CASMSGTGRSPLHF. For the CDR3, the DNA is TGTGCCAGCATGTCCGGGACAGGGAGATCACCCCTCCACTTT.

This clonotype was counted at least ten times. The chain links TRBV5-6 to TRBJ2-7; D could derive from TRBD1 or TRBD2 (6 bases each). Germline V gene sequence: CDR1 SGHDT, CDR2 YYEEEE. Trimming stripped 0 bases from V and 3 bases from J, with 13 bases between. This CDR3 region has 15 residues. CDR3 in DNA: TGTGCCAGCAGCTTGGCCGGGGGCGAGATCTACGAGCAGTACTTC. As protein: CASSLAGGEIYEQYF. Full variable domain (rest looked up from reference TRBV5-6 and TRBJ2-7): DAGVTQSPTHLIKTRGQQVTLRCSPKSGHDTVSWYQQALGQGPQFIFQYYEEEERQRGNFPDRFSGHQFPNYSSELNVNALLLGDSALYLCASSLAGGEIYEQYFGPGTRLTVT.

The V gene is TRBV29-1, the J gene TRBJ1-2, with 7 bases identical to TRBD1. The V segment lost 8 bases and the J segment 8 bases; nucleotides outside the gene matches: 8. The length of the CDR3 is 11 residues. Germline V gene sequence: CDR1 SQVTM, CDR2 ANQGSEA. CDR3 amino acids: CSHRTGYGYTF. The DNA for the CDR3 is TGCAGCCACCGGACAGGATACGGCTACACCTTC.

This chain links TRBV2 with TRBJ1-3; D perhaps matches TRBD1 (5 bases). V was cut by 7 bases and J by 0 bases, with 28 bases left in between. This CDR3 region has 20 residues. Germline lookup yields CDR1 SNHLY and CDR2 FYNNEI. Written as DNA, the CDR3 is TGTGCCAGCAATCCCTCCGGAGGGACTAGCGGGGTCTTCTCTGGAAACACCATATATTTT. Translated: CASNPSGGTSGVFSGNTIYF.

Remarks on this clonotype: Mismatch with germline at one junction end may stem from a read error. The chain combines TRBV20-1 with TRBJ1-5; no clear D gene. The CDR3 consists of 13 residues. Germline V gene sequence: CDR1 DFQATT, CDR2 SNEGSKA (reference sequence). CDR3 amino acids: CNARDNSNQPQHF. The CDR3 DNA sequence: TGCAATGCTAGAGACAATAGCAATCAGCCCCAGCATTTT.

This clonotype was observed at least ten times. This sequence joins TRBV4-3 and TRBJ1-2; 7 bases match TRBD1. Germline V gene data show CDR1 as LGHNA and CDR2 as YSLEER. V trimming: 1 base; J trimming: 8 bases; junction bases outside the gene matches: 7. The CDR3 contains 14 residues. In nucleotides, the CDR3 is TGCGCCAGCAGCCAAGGCAGGGGGGTGGGAGGCTACACCTTC. Its protein is CASSQGRGVGGYTF.

The chain combines TRBV29-1 with TRBJ1-1; D is possibly TRBD1 (5 bases). The CDR3 sequence is 13 residues long. V lost 4 bases and J lost 4, with 13 bases in between. CDR1 is SQVTM and CDR2 is ANQGSEA in the germline V gene. CDR3 in DNA: TGCAGCGTTGTTCCGCAGGGAATCACTGAAGCTTTCTTT. This gives the protein CSVVPQGITEAFF.

This chain connects TRBV7-9 to TRBJ1-2, with 9 bases that match TRBD1. The germline gives CDR1 SEHNR, CDR2 FQNEAQ (reference sequence). V was clipped by 4 bases and J by 2 bases; unmatched bases: 8. There are 16 residues in the CDR3. The CDR3 coding sequence is TGTGCCAGCAGCTGGGACGGGACAGGGACCAACTATGGCTACACCTTC. Protein: CASSWDGTGTNYGYTF. The complete variable domain, with remaining parts taken from reference TRBV7-9 and TRBJ1-2, reads DTGVSQNPRHKITKRGQNVTFRCDPISEHNRLYWYRQTLGQGPEFLTYFQNEAQLEKSRLLSDRFSAERPKGSFSTLEIQRTEQGDSAMYLCASSWDGTGTNYGYTFGSGTRLTVV.

The V gene is TRBV12-3 or TRBV12-4, the J gene TRBJ2-1; D gene ambiguous. The tail of the sequence fits TRBJ2-7 better, so the J call may be wrong. The CDR3 has 12 residues. The CDR3 is CASSPHYNEQYF. CDR3 nucleotides: TGTGCCAGCAGTCCCCACTACAATGAGCAGTACTTC.

The CDR3 nucleotides are TGTGCCAGCAGCCATGGAGCGGGGTTGAACACTGAAGCTTTCTTT. It codes for CASSHGAGLNTEAFF. This rearrangement joins TRBV14 to TRBJ1-1; D uncertain. The CDR3 contains 15 residues. Germline assignment: CDR1 SGHDN and CDR2 FVKESK. Trimming removed 3 bases from V and 0 bases from J, with 11 bases in between.

The table lists this clonotype with many counts. The gene calls are TRBV7-9 and TRBJ2-7; weak D call: TRBD1 (6 bases). Germline CDR1 and CDR2: SEHNR and FQNEAQ (reference sequence). This CDR3 has 14 amino acids. V was clipped by 5 bases and J by 1 base, with 12 bases between them. The CDR3: CASSPTGDSYEQYF. The CDR3, as DNA: TGTGCCAGCAGCCCGACAGGAGATTCCTACGAGCAGTACTTC.

This clonotype was recorded at least ten times. This chain uses TRBV6-1 with TRBJ1-1; D not resolved. Trimming took off 5 bases at V and 8 bases at J, with 9 bases between the two ends. The germline V gene encodes CDR1 MNHNS and CDR2 SASEGT. The CDR3 loop spans 11 amino acids. The CDR3 region has the DNA TGTGCCAGCAGTAAGGGTACCGAAGCTTTCTTT. As protein: CASSKGTEAFF.

This clonotype was detected ten times or more. The chain has TRBV5-1 and TRBJ2-7, with D possibly matching TRBD1 (5 bases). This CDR3 spans 14 amino acids. CDR1 is SGHRS, CDR2 YFSETQ, per germline. Trimming pared 1 base from V and 2 bases from J, leaving 10 bases between. The CDR3 nucleotides are TGCGCCAGCAGCTTGACAGGAAGAGCCTACGAGCAGTACTTC. Translation gives CASSLTGRAYEQYF.

This clonotype was observed many times. At one of its ends the junction is not consistent with the germline gene, which may arise from a read error. This sequence joins TRBV5-8 and TRBJ1-1; maybe TRBD1 (6 bases). The CDR3 has 15 amino acids. In germline, CDR1 is SGHTS, CDR2 YDEGEE. In DNA, the CDR3 is TGTACCAGCAGCTTGAGTCTAGGGGGGGGCACTGAAGCTTTCTTT. Protein: CTSSLSLGGGTEAFF.

The chain joins TRBV10-3 to TRBJ2-6, with 8 bases identical to TRBD2. This CDR3 has 17 residues. Germline lookup yields CDR1 ENHRY and CDR2 SYGVKD. After removal of 6 bases from V and 0 bases from J, the junction contained 7 bases not matched to a gene. CDR3 loop: CAISSLAGTSGANVLTF. DNA of the CDR3: TGTGCCATCAGCAGCCTAGCGGGTACCTCTGGGGCCAACGTCCTGACTTTC.

The rearrangement joins TRBV6-6 to TRBJ1-1; 9 nucleotides line up with TRBD1. V dropped 4 bases and J dropped 1; count of bases not matched to a gene: 7. This CDR3 is 16 amino acids long. The germline V gene has CDR1 MNHNY and CDR2 SVGAGI (reference sequence). The CDR3 reads CASSLGTGFGNTEAFF. The CDR3 DNA reads TGTGCCAGCAGTTTAGGGACAGGGTTCGGGAACACTGAAGCTTTCTTT.